This T cell receptor beta chain appears in the sequencing data of a study of post-analysis software for immune sequencing data. Unique-molecular-identifier-tagged TCR beta cDNA libraries were used. The T cell input of roughly 0.85 to 11 million gave about half a million cDNA molecules. A single record per CDR3 protein comes from TCRdb applying MiXCR to the PCR reads. Among roughly 650,000 distinct CDR3 sequences listed, 55% to 60% were seen once. Note on this clonotype: The target antigen is unknown.

The study, taken as a whole, reports: For normalized Chao1 diversity, multiple sclerosis patients scored significantly lower than controls did.

The specimen sequenced was blood. The TCR originated in a girl aged 2 to 10 with multiple sclerosis.

CDR3 sequence: CASSPPLLGTEAFF. The CDR3 DNA reads TGTGCCAGCAGTCCACCACTCCTGGGCACTGAAGCTTTCTTT. J is TRBJ1-1 and V is TRBV7-9, with D uncertain. Germline V lookup: CDR1 SEHNR, CDR2 FQNEAQ (reference sequence). The CDR3 is made up of 14 amino acids. V lost 6 bases, J lost 4 bases, and 15 bases lay in between.